The 14 T cell receptor beta chains below all came from one sample that was sequenced in a study of cytotoxic CD8 clonotypes in ibrutinib-treated CLL. Only in-frame clones appear in the TCRdb table, and some are missing; sequencing was by immunoSEQ multiplex PCR. The table records 30,000 to 40,000 clones, 60% to 75% of them present only once. The input for sequencing was PBMCs, taken at disease progression, from a patient treated with ibrutinib. Receptors originate from a human donor with chronic lymphocytic leukemia.

V gene TRBV6-5 combines with J gene TRBJ2-7; perhaps TRBD2 as D (5 bases). Trimming cost V 2 bases and J 4 bases, with 15 bases left between them. Germline-derived CDR1 and CDR2 are MNHEY and SVGAGI. The CDR3 is made up of 15 amino acids. In DNA, the CDR3 is TGTGCCAGCAGTTACGCCAGCGGAGGTTTGTACGAGCAGTACTTC. Amino acid sequence: CASSYASGGLYEQYF.

The V and J genes are TRBV25-1 and TRBJ1-4; D call uncertain. The germline V gene has CDR1 MGHDK and CDR2 SYGVNS. The V gene lost 11 bases and the J gene lost 4 bases, with 14 bases spanning the gap. The CDR3 runs 13 residues. The DNA of the CDR3 is TGTGCCGTAAGACCCATGGGTAATGAAAAACTGTTTTTT. This encodes CAVRPMGNEKLFF.

The table lists this clone with a few counts. This chain joins TRBV2 and TRBJ2-7; D remains ambiguous. Trimming left V 4 bases short and J 3 bases short, with 16 bases between. This CDR3 has 15 residues. CDR1 is SNHLY, CDR2 FYNNEI, per germline. This chain's CDR3 is CASSVRGPQNYEQYF. CDR3 in DNA: TGTGCCAGCAGTGTCCGAGGCCCCCAAAACTACGAGCAGTACTTC.

The chain uses TRBV4-2 and TRBJ2-7, with 12 bases aligning to TRBD2. With 1 base clipped from V and 4 bases from J, the junction kept 5 bases outside the gene matches. Germline CDR1 reads LGHNA; CDR2 reads YNFKEQ. The CDR3 runs 16 residues. CDR3 in amino acids: CASSQVKLAGGYEQYF. CDR3 nucleotides: TGTGCCAGCAGCCAAGTCAAACTAGCGGGAGGTTACGAGCAGTACTTC.

The genes are TRBV23-1 and TRBJ1-5; tentative D call: TRBD1 (5 bases). TRBV23-1 is identified as an open reading frame with a role that is uncertain. The CDR3 spans 19 residues. Trimming stripped 0 bases from V and 2 bases from J, with 20 bases between. This chain's CDR3 is CASSQSWQGRSAGNQPQHF. CDR3 bases: TGCGCCAGCAGTCAATCGTGGCAGGGACGTTCTGCCGGCAATCAGCCCCAGCATTTT.

V and J are TRBV7-9 and TRBJ2-1; a possible D gene is TRBD1 (6 bases). Germline lookup yields CDR1 SEHNR and CDR2 FQNEAQ (reference sequence). Trimming shortened V by 5 bases and J by 10 bases, and 12 bases separated the two germline ends. The CDR3 is made up of 12 amino acids. The CDR3, as DNA: TGTGCCAGCAGCCGCACAGGGAACGAGCAGTTCTTC. It specifies CASSRTGNEQFF.

This rearrangement joins TRBV28 to TRBJ1-5, with D unresolved. The germline V gene has CDR1 MDHEN and CDR2 SYDVKM. The germline V and J ends were trimmed by 2 bases and 4 bases, with 0 bases remaining between them. The CDR3 spans 11 residues. This CDR3 is CASSLNQPQHF. In nucleotides, the CDR3 is TGTGCCAGCAGTTTAAATCAGCCCCAGCATTTT.

In DNA, the CDR3 is TGTGCCACCCACCTCACAGGGAGCTCCTACGAGCAGTACTTC. This encodes CATHLTGSSYEQYF. V usage is TRBV6-1 and J usage is TRBJ2-7, with D tentatively TRBD1 (6 bases). The germline CDR1 and CDR2 sequences are MNHNS and SASEGT. V was cut by 10 bases and J by 0 bases, with 16 bases left in between. This CDR3 contains 14 residues.

The rearrangement links TRBV11-2 to TRBJ2-7; D unresolved. V was cut by 2 bases and J by 2 bases, with 13 bases left in between. The CDR3 is 15 residues long. CDR1 is SGHAT, CDR2 FQNNGV, per germline. CDR3 DNA sequence: TGTGCCAGCAGCTTACCGGGTTCACGCACCTACGAGCAGTACTTC. Translated, it gives CASSLPGSRTYEQYF.

This rearrangement joins TRBV28 to TRBJ2-7; D is undetermined. Germline loops: CDR1 MDHEN, CDR2 SYDVKM. V was clipped by 6 bases and J by 2 bases, with 8 bases between them. The CDR3 is 12 amino acids. The CDR3 region is CASSPGTYEQYF. The CDR3 region has the DNA TGTGCCAGCAGCCCCGGAACCTACGAGCAGTACTTC.

The chain carries TRBV6-6 and TRBJ2-7; D not resolved. V lost 8 bases to trimming and J lost 3 bases, with 14 bases between them. The CDR3 has 13 amino acids. Germline CDR1 reads MNHNY; CDR2 reads SVGAGI (reference sequence). The CDR3 coding sequence is TGTGCCAGCGGTCCGCGACCGAACTACGAGCAGTACTTC. This translates into CASGPRPNYEQYF.

The chain carries TRBV6-5 and TRBJ1-4; unclear D gene. V was cut by 5 bases and J by 5 bases, with 9 bases left in between. The CDR3 consists of 13 residues. CDR1 is MNHEY and CDR2 is SVGAGI in the germline V gene. The CDR3 bases are TGTGCCAGCAGTCGCGGGCTCAATGAAAAACTGTTTTTT. Its translation: CASSRGLNEKLFF.

The rearrangement joins TRBV2 to TRBJ1-1; D is possibly TRBD1 (6 bases). V was clipped by 2 bases and J by 5 bases, with 12 bases between them. The CDR3 has 14 residues. The germline V gene encodes CDR1 SNHLY and CDR2 FYNNEI. In DNA form, the CDR3 reads TGTGCCAGCAGTGAAATTTCCAGGGGAACTGAAGCTTTCTTT. Protein sequence: CASSEISRGTEAFF.

The CDR3 nucleotides are TGTGCCTGCCAGGGACTAGTAGCAGATACGCAGTATTTT. Translation gives CACQGLVADTQYF. The V call is TRBV30, the J call TRBJ2-3, with 8 bases identical to TRBD2. CDR1 and CDR2 from the germline V gene are GTSNPN and SVGIG (reference sequence). The CDR3 covers 13 residues. V was pared by 6 bases and J by 4 bases, with 6 bases of the junction left unmatched. Using reference TRBV30 and TRBJ2-3 for the parts outside the CDR3, the full variable domain is SQTIHQWPATLVQPVGSPLSLECTVEGTSNPNLYWYRQAAGRGLQLLFYSVGIGQISSEVPQNLSASRPQDRQFILSSKKLLLSDSGFYLCACQGLVADTQYFGPGTRLTVL.